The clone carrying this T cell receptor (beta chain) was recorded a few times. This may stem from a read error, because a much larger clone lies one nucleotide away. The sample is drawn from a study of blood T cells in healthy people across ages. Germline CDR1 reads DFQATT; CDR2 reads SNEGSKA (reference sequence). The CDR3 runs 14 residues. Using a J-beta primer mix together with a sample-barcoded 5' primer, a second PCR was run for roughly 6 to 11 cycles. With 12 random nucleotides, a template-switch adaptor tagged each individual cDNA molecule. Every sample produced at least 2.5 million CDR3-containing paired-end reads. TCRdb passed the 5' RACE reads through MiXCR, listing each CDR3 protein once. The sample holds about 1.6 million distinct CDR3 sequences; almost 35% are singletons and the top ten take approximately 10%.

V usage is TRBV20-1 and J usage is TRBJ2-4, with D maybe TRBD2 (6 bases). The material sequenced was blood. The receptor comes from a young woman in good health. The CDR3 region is CSAGDSGGGNIQYF. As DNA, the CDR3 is TGCAGTGCTGGAGATTCCGGGGGTGGGAACATTCAGTACTTC.